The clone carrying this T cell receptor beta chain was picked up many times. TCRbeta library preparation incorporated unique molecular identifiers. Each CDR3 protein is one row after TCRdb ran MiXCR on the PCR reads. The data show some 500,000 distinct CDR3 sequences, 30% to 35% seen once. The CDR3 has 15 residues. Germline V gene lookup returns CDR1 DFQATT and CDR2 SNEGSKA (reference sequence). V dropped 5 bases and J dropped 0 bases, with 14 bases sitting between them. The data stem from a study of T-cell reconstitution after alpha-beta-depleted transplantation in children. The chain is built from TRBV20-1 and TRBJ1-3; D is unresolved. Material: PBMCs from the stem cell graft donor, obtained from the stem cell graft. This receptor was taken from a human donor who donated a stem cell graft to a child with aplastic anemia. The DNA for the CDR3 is TGCAGTGCTGGTTTTTCGGCAAGCTCTGGAAACACCATATATTTT. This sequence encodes CSAGFSASSGNTIYF.